This TCR beta chain was documented in a study of patients and donors after allogeneic stem cell transplantation (dated by TCRdb to 2018 to 2021). Trimming costs V 3 bases and J 0 bases, and their ends lie 12 bases apart. CDR1 DFQATT and CDR2 SNEGSKA are derived from the germline V gene (reference sequence). From its cysteine to its phenylalanine, the CDR3 spans 14 amino acids. The retained sequence is limited to the CDR3, 42 bases, with the frame set at the first base. About this clonotype: Its antigen is currently not known. Base qualities are not at hand, and no much larger clone is one base apart.

Libraries were built with RT-PCR. TCRdb lists the instrument as NextSeq 550. TCRdb reanalyzed the raw reads on its own, using fastp at Q25 for trimming and MiXCR for clone calling, and kept in-frame beta chains. For every CDR3 protein sequence, its rows merge into one entry that carries the most common genes and DNA. In this sample the table shows approximately 99,000 distinct CDR3 sequences, approximately 40% of which occur a single time. Roughly 30% of the sample is in the top ten clones. Sequencing was done on a sample of blood, either unsorted or a sorted T cell fraction (not recorded which). The clonotype was recovered from a human donor who was either an allogeneic HSCT recipient or a stem cell or donor lymphocyte infusion donor (not recorded which). It is not recorded whose cells these are; they may come from a transplant donor. This chain is built from TRBV20-1 and TRBJ2-7; the D call could be TRBD1 or TRBD2, with each sharing 5 bases. The nucleotide sequence is given as TGCAGTGCTAGTAGGGCAGGGAGCTCCTACGAGCAGTACTTC. Its translation is CSASRAGSSYEQYF.